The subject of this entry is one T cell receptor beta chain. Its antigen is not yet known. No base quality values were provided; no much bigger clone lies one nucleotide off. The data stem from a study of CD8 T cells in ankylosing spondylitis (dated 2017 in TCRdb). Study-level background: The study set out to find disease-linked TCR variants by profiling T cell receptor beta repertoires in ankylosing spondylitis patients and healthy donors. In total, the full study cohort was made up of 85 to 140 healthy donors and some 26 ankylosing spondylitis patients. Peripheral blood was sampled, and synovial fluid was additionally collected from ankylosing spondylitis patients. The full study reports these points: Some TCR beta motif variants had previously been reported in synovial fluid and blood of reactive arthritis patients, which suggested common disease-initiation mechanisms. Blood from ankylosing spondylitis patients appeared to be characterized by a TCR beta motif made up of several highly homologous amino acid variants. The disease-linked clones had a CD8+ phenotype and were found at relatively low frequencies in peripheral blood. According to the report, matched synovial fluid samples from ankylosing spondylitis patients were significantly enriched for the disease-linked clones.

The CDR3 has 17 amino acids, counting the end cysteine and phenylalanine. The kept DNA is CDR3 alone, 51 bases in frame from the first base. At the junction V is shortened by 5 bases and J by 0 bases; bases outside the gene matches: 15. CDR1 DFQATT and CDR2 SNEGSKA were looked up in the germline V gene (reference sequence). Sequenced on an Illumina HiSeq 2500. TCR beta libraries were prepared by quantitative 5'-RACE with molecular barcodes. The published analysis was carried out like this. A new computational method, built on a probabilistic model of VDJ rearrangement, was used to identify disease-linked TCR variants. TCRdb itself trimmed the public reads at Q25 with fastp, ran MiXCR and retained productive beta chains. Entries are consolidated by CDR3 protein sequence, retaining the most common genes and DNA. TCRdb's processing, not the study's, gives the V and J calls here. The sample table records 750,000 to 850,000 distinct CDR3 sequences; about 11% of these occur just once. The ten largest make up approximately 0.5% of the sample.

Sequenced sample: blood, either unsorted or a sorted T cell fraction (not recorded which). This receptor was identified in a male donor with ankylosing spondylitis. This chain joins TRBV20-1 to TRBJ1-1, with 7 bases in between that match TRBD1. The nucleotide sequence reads TGCAGTGCTCATCACGCAGGGGGATCGACTATGAACACTGAAGCTTTCTTT. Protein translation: CSAHHAGGSTMNTEAFF.